Listed below are T cell receptor beta chains from one sample, sequenced in a study of PD-1 blockade in classical Hodgkin lymphoma. Libraries were prepared by immunoSEQ multiplex PCR; TCRdb keeps only in-frame clonotypes and omits some of them. Here the sample spans 25,000 to 30,000 clones, roughly 75% being singletons. Sample: peripheral blood mononuclear cells (PBMCs), taken before the fourth cycle of nivolumab. All receptors derive from a human donor with classical Hodgkin lymphoma. CDR3s include the opening cysteine and the closing phenylalanine or tryptophan. The order of the fields is D gene, clone size, J gene, V gene, CDR3 protein, CDR3 DNA. A D gene is named only where the DNA matches it firmly. Clone sizes are given selectively: once, few, many, or a class where the clone is expanded.

D: .
size: .
J: TRBJ2-5
V: TRBV11-2
CDR3: CASSNTRGWETQYF
DNA: TGTGCCAGCAGCAACACGAGGGGTTGGGAGACCCAGTACTTC

D: .
size: .
J: TRBJ1-5
V: TRBV28
CDR3: CASTGSPSGNQPQHF
DNA: TGTGCCAGCACTGGCTCCCCCTCGGGCAATCAGCCCCAGCATTTT

D: TRBD2
size: .
J: TRBJ2-1
V: TRBV7-3
CDR3: CASSLSGGSSYNEQFF
DNA: TGTGCCAGCAGCCTTAGCGGGGGCAGCTCCTACAATGAGCAGTTCTTC

D: TRBD1
size: .
J: TRBJ2-7
V: TRBV11-2
CDR3: CASSLAAGGPFEQYF
DNA: TGTGCCAGCAGCTTAGCGGCAGGGGGCCCCTTTGAGCAGTACTTC

D: .
size: .
J: TRBJ2-7
V: TRBV27
CDR3: CASSLTGAAYEQYF
DNA: TGTGCCAGCAGTTTAACGGGAGCGGCGTACGAGCAGTACTTC

D: .
size: .
J: TRBJ2-7
V: TRBV5-5
CDR3: CASSLVGRGAYEQYF
DNA: TGTGCCAGCAGCTTGGTAGGCAGGGGAGCCTACGAGCAGTACTTC

D: .
size: .
J: TRBJ1-3
V: TRBV6-6
CDR3: CASSFPTGNTIYF
DNA: TGTGCCAGCAGTTTCCCCACTGGAAACACCATATATTTT

D: TRBD1
size: .
J: TRBJ1-5
V: TRBV6-1
CDR3: CASTGQGFSQPQHF
DNA: TGTGCCAGCACCGGACAGGGTTTTAGTCAGCCCCAGCATTTT

D: .
size: few
J: TRBJ2-3
V: TRBV18
CDR3: CASSPWQRTDTQYF
DNA: TGTGCCAGCTCACCCTGGCAGCGCACAGATACGCAGTATTTT

D: .
size: .
J: TRBJ2-1
V: TRBV11-2
CDR3: CASRVTGSNEQFF
DNA: TGTGCCAGCAGGGTTACAGGTTCCAATGAGCAGTTCTTC

D: TRBD1
size: few
J: TRBJ1-2
V: TRBV7-2
CDR3: CASSLTPRTGGEGGYTF
DNA: TGTGCCAGCAGCTTAACCCCAAGAACAGGGGGCGAGGGTGGCTACACCTTC

D: .
size: .
J: TRBJ2-1
V: TRBV11-2
CDR3: CASSLELAFSNEQFF
DNA: TGTGCCAGCAGCTTAGAGCTGGCCTTCTCCAATGAGCAGTTCTTC

D: TRBD1
size: .
J: TRBJ2-7
V: TRBV18
CDR3: CASSPGQPAYEQYF
DNA: TGTGCCAGCTCACCGGGACAGCCTGCCTACGAGCAGTACTTC

D: .
size: .
J: TRBJ1-4
V: TRBV5-1
CDR3: CASSLVSANEKLFF
DNA: TGCGCCAGCAGCTTGGTGTCGGCCAATGAAAAACTGTTTTTT

D: .
size: .
J: TRBJ2-5
V: TRBV5-4
CDR3: CASSQPQRQETQYF
DNA: TGTGCCAGCAGCCAGCCCCAGCGGCAAGAGACCCAGTACTTC

D: .
size: .
J: TRBJ2-3
V: TRBV5-1
CDR3: CASSPDSSTDTQYF
DNA: TGCGCCAGCAGCCCGGACAGTAGCACAGATACGCAGTATTTT

D: .
size: .
J: TRBJ1-6
V: TRBV6-5
CDR3: CASSRPNSPLHF
DNA: TGTGCCAGCAGTCGACCTAATTCACCCCTCCACTTT

D: .
size: .
J: TRBJ1-3
V: TRBV19
CDR3: CATTYSRLAPGALGNTIYF
DNA: TGTGCCACCACTTATTCCCGTCTGGCACCAGGGGCCCTTGGAAACACCATATATTTT

D: .
size: .
J: TRBJ1-3
V: TRBV10-3
CDR3: CAISERVGNTIYF
DNA: TGTGCCATCAGTGAGAGGGTTGGAAACACCATATATTTT

D: .
size: .
J: TRBJ1-1
V: TRBV6-4
CDR3: CASSDSRGGHTEAFF
DNA: TGTGCCAGCAGTGACAGCAGGGGCGGACACACTGAAGCTTTCTTT

D: .
size: once
J: TRBJ2-3
V: TRBV7-9
CDR3: CASSQRSTDTQYF
DNA: TGTGCCAGCAGCCAACGAAGCACAGATACGCAGTATTTT

D: .
size: .
J: TRBJ1-6
V: TRBV6-1
CDR3: CASSESRTPSYNSPLHF
DNA: TGTGCCAGCAGTGAATCAAGGACCCCCTCCTATAATTCACCCCTCCACTTT

D: TRBD1
size: .
J: TRBJ2-7
V: TRBV23-1
CDR3: CASSQLRQGATYEQYF
DNA: TGCGCCAGCAGTCAACTTCGACAGGGGGCTACCTACGAGCAGTACTTC

D: .
size: .
J: TRBJ2-1
V: TRBV6-1
CDR3: CASDSGPHYNEQFF
DNA: TGTGCCAGCGACTCGGGACCACACTACAATGAGCAGTTCTTC

D: .
size: .
J: TRBJ2-1
V: TRBV5-4
CDR3: CASSWDHSSYNEQFF
DNA: TGTGCCAGCAGCTGGGACCACAGCTCCTACAATGAGCAGTTCTTC